The 17 T cell receptor beta chains below all came from one sample that was sequenced in a study of cytomegalovirus exposure and HLA in healthy donors. PCR was performed using 60 Vbeta and 13 Jbeta primers. Assay: immunoSEQ multiplex PCR; the TCRdb copy retains only in-frame clones and omits some. The sample records 95,000 to 150,000 clones, 75% to 90% being singletons. Sequenced: PBMCs. The source is a man aged 25-45 years in good health and CMV-seronegative.

The chain has TRBV5-4 and TRBJ1-3; D is ambiguous. Trimming took 4 bases from V and 4 from J, leaving 12 bases between them. In germline, CDR1 is SGHNT, CDR2 YYREEE (reference sequence). This CDR3 comprises 14 residues. The CDR3 sequence is CASSQWSGGNTIYF. The CDR3 DNA reads as TGTGCCAGCAGCCAGTGGAGCGGCGGAAACACCATATATTTT.

The rearrangement joins TRBV5-4 to TRBJ1-1; maybe TRBD1 (5 bases). This CDR3 has 15 amino acids. CDR1 and CDR2 (germline): SGHNT, YYREEE (reference sequence). With 0 bases removed from V and 5 bases from J, the gap between germline ends came to 14 bases. As DNA, the CDR3 is TGTGCCAGCAGCTTGGTTGCAGCCGGGGGGACTGAAGCTTTCTTT. It yields the protein CASSLVAAGGTEAFF.

The chain employs TRBV2 and TRBJ2-7, with D possibly matching TRBD2 (6 bases). Germline CDR1 reads SNHLY; CDR2 reads FYNNEI. The V gene lost 6 bases and the J gene lost 3 bases, with 15 bases spanning the gap. The CDR3 sequence is 14 residues long. CDR3 protein: CASRGKRVGYEQYF. In DNA, the CDR3 is TGTGCCAGCAGGGGGAAGCGGGTGGGCTACGAGCAGTACTTC. Using reference TRBV2 and TRBJ2-7 for the parts outside the CDR3, the full variable domain is EPEVTQTPSHQVTQMGQEVILRCVPISNHLYFYWYRQILGQKVEFLVSFYNNEISEKSEIFDDQFSVERPDGSNFTLKIRSTKLEDSAMYFCASRGKRVGYEQYFGPGTRLTVT.

This clone was counted between two and nine times. Written as DNA, the CDR3 is TGTGCCAGCAGCACACCGGGACTAGCGGGAAGGACAGATACGCAGTATTTT. Its translation: CASSTPGLAGRTDTQYF. This chain links TRBV5-6 with TRBJ2-3; 13 positions match TRBD2. The length of the CDR3 is 17 residues. Germline V gene data show CDR1 as SGHDT and CDR2 as YYEEEE. V lost 4 bases to trimming and J lost 3 bases; unmatched junction nucleotides: 8.

This clone was observed a few times. The chain uses TRBV7-8 and TRBJ2-7; TRBD1 aligns across 10 bases. With 5 bases clipped from V and 6 bases from J, the junction kept 4 bases outside the gene matches. The CDR3 has 13 residues. Germline CDR1 is SGHVS and CDR2 is FQNEAQ. The CDR3 protein is CASSPGTGVEQYF. The CDR3 DNA reads as TGTGCCAGCAGCCCAGGGACAGGGGTCGAGCAGTACTTC. The whole variable domain, filled in from reference TRBV7-8 and TRBJ2-7, reads GAGVSQSPRYKVAKRGQDVALRCDPISGHVSLFWYQQALGQGPEFLTYFQNEAQLDKSGLPSDRFFAERPEGSVSTLKIQRTQQEDSAVYLCASSPGTGVEQYFGPGTRLTVT.

V usage is TRBV11-2 and J usage is TRBJ2-1; 13 bases fit TRBD2. V gave up 5 bases and J gave up 5 bases; unmatched junction bases: 12. This CDR3 comprises 18 residues. Germline loops: CDR1 SGHAT, CDR2 FQNNGV. The CDR3 spells CASSQGLAGPPGDNEQFF. CDR3 in DNA: TGTGCCAGCAGCCAGGGACTAGCGGGACCCCCTGGGGACAATGAGCAGTTCTTC.

This chain links TRBV7-9 with TRBJ1-2; D ambiguous. V shed 5 bases and J shed 8 bases, with 15 bases lying between them. The V gene's germline CDR1 is SEHNR and CDR2 FQNEAQ (reference sequence). The CDR3 is made up of 13 amino acids. The CDR3 loop is CASSPGFTGGYTF. As DNA, the CDR3 is TGTGCCAGCAGCCCGGGGTTTACGGGGGGCTACACCTTC.

The chain combines TRBV5-8 with TRBJ2-7; 7 bases agree with TRBD1. Germline V CDR1 and CDR2: SGHTS, YDEGEE. The CDR3 length is 14 residues. Trimming removed 0 bases from V and 3 bases from J; junction bases left unmatched: 3. CDR3 nucleotides: TGTGCCAGCAGCTTGGGGGCAGGGGGCTACGAGCAGTACTTC. Residues: CASSLGAGGYEQYF.

This clone appeared once. This chain connects TRBV5-1 to TRBJ2-1; 11 nucleotides line up with TRBD2. V was clipped by 4 bases and J by 4 bases; unmatched bases: 4. The CDR3 is 15 amino acids. CDR1 is SGHRS and CDR2 is YFSETQ in the germline V gene. Here the CDR3 DNA reads TGCGCCAGCAGCGCGGGACTAGCGGATTACAATGAGCAGTTCTTC. Translation gives CASSAGLADYNEQFF.

This clone was seen a handful of times. The chain is built from TRBV27 and TRBJ1-6, with a tentative D call TRBD1 (5 bases). With 7 bases removed from V and 8 bases from J, the gap between germline ends came to 9 bases. The CDR3 spans 12 residues. CDR1 is MNHEY and CDR2 is SMNVEV in the germline V gene (reference sequence). Written as DNA, the CDR3 is TGTGCCAGCAAGACGGGGGATTCACCCCTCCACTTT. This gives the protein CASKTGDSPLHF.

The chain recombines TRBV4-3 with TRBJ1-2; possible D gene TRBD1, 5 bases. The CDR3 consists of 16 residues. CDR1 and CDR2 from the germline V gene are LGHNA and YSLEER. Between the trimmed V and J ends, which lost 3 bases and 4 bases, there was a span of 18 bases. CDR3 sequence: CASSQVSTDTAYGYTF. CDR3 sequence (DNA): TGCGCCAGCAGCCAGGTATCTACGGACACAGCCTATGGCTACACCTTC.

The rearrangement uses TRBV10-1 and TRBJ2-7, with D perhaps TRBD2 (5 bases). Trimming removed 0 bases at V and 2 bases at J, with 8 bases between. The CDR3 runs to 14 residues. CDR1 is WNHNN and CDR2 is SYGVQD in the germline V gene (reference sequence). The CDR3 here is CASSESGIPYEQYF. The CDR3 DNA is TGCGCCAGCAGTGAGTCCGGGATCCCCTACGAGCAGTACTTC.

CDR3 loop: CATSLKWGPVSTDTQYF. The CDR3 DNA sequence: TGTGCCACCAGCCTAAAATGGGGGCCGGTGAGCACAGATACGCAGTATTTT. The gene calls are TRBV15 and TRBJ2-3; weak D call: TRBD1 (6 bases). CDR1 is LNHNV and CDR2 is YYDKDF in the germline V gene (reference sequence). The ends were cut back, 5 bases at V and 0 bases at J, with 18 bases in the middle. This CDR3 region has 17 residues.

V gene TRBV5-5 combines with J gene TRBJ1-1; D is uncertain. The germline V gene encodes CDR1 SGHKS and CDR2 YYEKEE (reference sequence). The V and J ends lost 4 bases and 5 bases respectively, with 15 bases between them. The CDR3 runs to 14 residues. The CDR3 loop is CASSPYRGRTEAFF. CDR3 coding DNA: TGTGCCAGCAGCCCATACCGCGGGAGGACTGAAGCTTTCTTT.

The chain links TRBV10-2 to TRBJ2-5; tentative D call: TRBD2 (5 bases). The CDR3 consists of 15 residues. Between the trimmed V and J ends, which lost 1 base and 2 bases, there was a span of 11 bases. Germline V gene lookup returns CDR1 WSHSY and CDR2 SAAADI. Written as DNA, the CDR3 is TGCGCCAGCAGTGAGTTCGGGGATGGGCAAGAGACCCAGTACTTC. Translating gives CASSEFGDGQETQYF.

This chain joins TRBV9 and TRBJ1-3; TRBD1 aligns across 11 bases. CDR1 and CDR2 (germline): SGDLS, YYNGEE. This CDR3 contains 18 residues. Germline trimming cut 0 bases from V and 0 bases from J; bases unmatched to any gene: 5. The DNA of the CDR3 is TGTGCCAGCAGCGTAGGGGGACAGGGGGTCAGCTCTGGAAACACCATATATTTT. It yields the protein CASSVGGQGVSSGNTIYF.

The gene calls are TRBV4-3 and TRBJ2-6, with D unclear. V was cut by 0 bases and J by 0 bases, with 6 bases left in between. The CDR3 loop spans 16 amino acids. Germline CDR1 is LGHNA and CDR2 is YSLEER. CDR3 nucleotides: TGCGCCAGCAGCCAAGATGAGTACTCTGGGGCCAACGTCCTGACTTTC. Translating gives CASSQDEYSGANVLTF.